Shown below are 19 T cell receptor beta chains from a single sample sequenced in a study of EBV T-cell therapy then PD-1 blockade in nasopharyngeal carcinoma. Antigens for these TCRs are unknown. Treatment defined: AdE1-LMPpoly-expanded autologous EBV-specific T-cell therapy followed by anti-PD-1 nivolumab. Only in-frame clones appear in the TCRdb table, and some are missing; sequencing was by immunoSEQ multiplex PCR. The table includes about 17,000 clones, 65% to 85% detected once. This sample comprised CD8+ T cells from blood, obtained at day 0 from a patient whose treatment included autologous EBV-specific T cells and nivolumab. The receptors were sampled from a man aged 40-55 years with nasopharyngeal carcinoma.

This chain uses TRBV16 with TRBJ1-4; D call uncertain. The CDR3 spans 16 residues. V was shortened by 0 bases and J by 5 bases, with 13 bases between the two germline ends. Germline V gene lookup returns CDR1 KGHSY and CDR2 FQNENV. The CDR3 reads CASSQSPASPNEKLFF. CDR3 DNA: TGTGCCAGCAGCCAATCCCCGGCATCTCCCAATGAAAAACTGTTTTTT.

This clone was seen a single time. The chain carries TRBV7-9 and TRBJ1-2, with D unresolved. The V gene lost 5 bases and the J gene lost 2 bases, with 15 bases spanning the gap. Germline V gene lookup returns CDR1 SEHNR and CDR2 FQNEAQ (reference sequence). This CDR3 contains 15 residues. The CDR3: CASSHFFGENYGYTF. In DNA, the CDR3 is TGTGCCAGCAGCCATTTCTTTGGGGAGAACTATGGCTACACCTTC.

This clone was seen a handful of times. In DNA form, the CDR3 reads TGTGCCAGCACCATCAGACAGGGTAGTCGAATCACAGATACGCAGTATTTT. Its translation: CASTIRQGSRITDTQYF. The chain combines TRBV28 with TRBJ2-3; 7 bases align to TRBD1. This CDR3 is 17 amino acids long. Germline trimming cut 7 bases from V and 2 bases from J; bases unmatched to any gene: 15. Germline CDR1 and CDR2: MDHEN and SYDVKM.

The chain couples TRBV28 to TRBJ1-2; D is perhaps TRBD1 (5 bases). Between the trimmed V and J ends, which lost 2 bases and 4 bases, there was a span of 17 bases. Germline CDR1 is MDHEN and CDR2 is SYDVKM. This CDR3 has 16 amino acids. As DNA, the CDR3 is TGTGCCAGCAGTTTAGGGACCGAGTTTATTCGCTATGGCTACACCTTC. Translation: CASSLGTEFIRYGYTF.

This chain joins TRBV7-2 and TRBJ2-5; the match to TRBD2 covers 9 bases. CDR1 is SGHTA, CDR2 FQGNSA, per germline. The CDR3 sequence is 16 residues long. V lost 5 bases and J lost 4; bases outside the gene matches: 11. CDR3 in DNA: TGTGCCAGCAGCCGCGGTGTGTGGCGGGGGGGAGAGACCCAGTACTTC. Translating gives CASSRGVWRGGETQYF.

The chain couples TRBV4-2 to TRBJ2-1; D is unclear. The ends were cut back, 0 bases at V and 7 bases at J, with 7 bases in the middle. From germline, CDR1 is LGHNA and CDR2 YNFKEQ. The CDR3 covers 13 residues. DNA of the CDR3: TGTGCCAGCAGCCAAGAAACGTTGAATGAGCAGTTCTTC. Translating it yields CASSQETLNEQFF.

The chain links TRBV4-2 to TRBJ1-1, with TRBD1 as a possible D gene (6 bases). This CDR3 comprises 15 residues. V lost 4 bases and J 0 bases, leaving 12 bases between the germline ends. From germline, CDR1 is LGHNA and CDR2 YNFKEQ. Written as DNA, the CDR3 is TGTGCCAGCAGCCTATCGGGGGGCATGAACACTGAAGCTTTCTTT. Translation: CASSLSGGMNTEAFF.

V gene TRBV5-1 combines with J gene TRBJ2-2; D unclear. The germline V and J ends were trimmed by 1 base and 2 bases, with 6 bases remaining between them. The CDR3 has 14 amino acids. Germline V CDR1 and CDR2: SGHRS, YFSETQ. The chain's CDR3 is CASSLNVNTGELFF. The CDR3 coding sequence is TGCGCCAGCAGCTTGAATGTCAACACCGGGGAGCTGTTTTTT.

The chain links TRBV10-3 to TRBJ2-5; 10 nucleotides align to TRBD1. The junction had 5 bases not matched to a gene; V was cut back by 7 bases and J by 3 bases. Per the germline V gene, CDR1 is ENHRY and CDR2 is SYGVKD. This CDR3 spans 14 amino acids. The CDR3 loop is CAITRDRGKETQYF. The CDR3 DNA follows: TGTGCCATCACTCGGGACAGGGGAAAAGAGACCCAGTACTTC.

This rearrangement joins TRBV24-1 to TRBJ2-3, with D possibly matching TRBD2 (7 bases). This CDR3 is built from 17 residues. Germline CDR1 and CDR2: KGHDR and SFDVKD. Trimming stripped 4 bases from V and 3 bases from J, with 19 bases between. The CDR3 DNA sequence: TGTGCCACCAGTGACCGGAATTACGGGGGGCGGACAGATACGCAGTATTTT. The encoded protein is CATSDRNYGGRTDTQYF.

V usage is TRBV6-4 and J usage is TRBJ2-5, with TRBD1 as a possible D gene (6 bases). V was pared by 3 bases and J by 2 bases, with 13 bases between. The germline V gene encodes CDR1 MRHNA and CDR2 SNTAGT. This CDR3 comprises 15 residues. CDR3 DNA sequence: TGTGCCAGCAGTGAAGGTGGGGGCATGCAAGAGACCCAGTACTTC. Amino acids: CASSEGGGMQETQYF.

The rearrangement uses TRBV5-6 and TRBJ1-1, with 10 bases lining up with TRBD1. J was trimmed by 6 bases and V by 0 bases; bases with no gene match: 5. There are 15 residues in the CDR3. CDR1 SGHDT and CDR2 YYEEEE come from the germline V gene. The CDR3 sequence: CASSLGQGAVSEAFF. CDR3 DNA: TGTGCCAGCAGCTTGGGACAGGGGGCAGTCTCTGAAGCTTTCTTT.

The V call is TRBV19, the J call TRBJ2-3, with 10 positions matching TRBD1. The V segment lost 4 bases and the J segment 6 bases; nucleotides outside the gene matches: 7. Germline V CDR1 and CDR2: LNHDA, SQIVND (reference sequence). There are 15 residues in the CDR3. CDR3 sequence (DNA): TGTGCCAGTAGTAGCGGGACAGGGGTCGGCGATACGCAGTATTTT. Translated, it gives CASSSGTGVGDTQYF.

The chain is built from TRBV5-6 and TRBJ1-2; D gene ambiguous. CDR1 and CDR2 from the germline V gene are SGHDT and YYEEEE. CDR3 length equals 13 residues. Trimming removed 2 bases from V and 3 bases from J, with 8 bases in between. CDR3 DNA: TGTGCCAGCAGCTTCCCCGGTGACTATGGCTACACCTTC. It is translated as CASSFPGDYGYTF.

The V gene is TRBV6-2 or TRBV6-3, the J gene TRBJ1-4; no clear D. This CDR3 contains 14 residues. Looked up from germline, CDR1 is MNHEY and CDR2 is SVGEGT. V was trimmed by 5 bases and J by 1 base, leaving 8 bases between them. The CDR3 nucleotides are TGTGCCAGCAGTGCAGGCGGAACTAATGAAAAACTGTTTTTT. Its protein is CASSAGGTNEKLFF.

The chain uses TRBV29-1 and TRBJ1-2; a possible D gene is TRBD1 (6 bases). The length of the CDR3 is 15 residues. V was shortened by 4 bases and J by 0 bases, with 15 bases between the two germline ends. In germline, CDR1 is SQVTM, CDR2 ANQGSEA. CDR3 in amino acids: CSVAGHKKTNYGYTF. The CDR3 DNA follows: TGCAGCGTTGCGGGACACAAAAAAACTAACTATGGCTACACCTTC.

The rearrangement joins TRBV19 to TRBJ2-7; TRBD2 is a possible D gene (5 bases). Germline V gene lookup returns CDR1 LNHDA and CDR2 SQIVND (reference sequence). The CDR3 covers 15 residues. Trimming cost V 0 bases and J 4 bases, with 13 bases left between them. For the CDR3, the DNA is TGTGCCAGTAGTATAGACTCCGTTGGGGAGTACGAGCAGTACTTC. Its translation: CASSIDSVGEYEQYF.

By its share, this clone is medium-sized. This chain uses TRBV25-1 with TRBJ2-7, with 7 bases aligning to TRBD2. Losses at the gene ends were 7 bases for V and 5 bases for J; bases not matched to a gene: 11. The CDR3 runs 14 residues. CDR1 is MGHDK, CDR2 SYGVNS, per germline. DNA of the CDR3: TGTGCCAGCATGGGGGGGGACGCCTACCACGAGCAGTACTTC. Amino acid sequence: CASMGGDAYHEQYF.

This chain connects TRBV15 to TRBJ2-7; no clear D. The ends were cut back, 6 bases at V and 2 bases at J, with 14 bases in the middle. The germline gives CDR1 LNHNV, CDR2 YYDKDF (reference sequence). The CDR3 length is 14 residues. The CDR3 region is CATSRTGPTYEQYF. The CDR3 DNA reads as TGTGCCACCAGTCGGACGGGTCCCACCTACGAGCAGTACTTC. The variable domain in full, completed from reference TRBV15 and TRBJ2-7, reads DAMVIQNPRYQVTQFGKPVTLSCSQTLNHNVMYWYQQKSSQAPKLLFHYYDKDFNNEADTPDNFQSRRPNTSFCFLDIRSPGLGDTAMYLCATSRTGPTYEQYFGPGTRLTVT.